Below are 22 T cell receptor beta chains sequenced from a single sample in a study of graft-versus-host responses after intestinal transplantation. The antigens of these receptors remain unknown. Clones were sequenced by immunoSEQ multiplex PCR, and TCRdb holds only the in-frame ones, with some missing. The table has 99,000 or so clones, roughly 84% seen once. Specimen: unstimulated CD4+ T cells sorted from spleen or lymph node cells, collected before intestinal transplant. These receptors were obtained from a human donor who received an intestinal transplant.

The chain carries TRBV7-3 and TRBJ1-1; D remains unclear. Germline lookup yields CDR1 SGHTA and CDR2 FQGTGA. There are 14 residues in the CDR3. V shed 1 base and J shed 2 bases, with 8 bases lying between them. In DNA form, the CDR3 reads TGTGCCAGCAGCTTAATGGGAGGCAACACTGAAGCTTTCTTT. Amino acids: CASSLMGGNTEAFF.

This sequence joins TRBV7-3 and TRBJ1-3; D is uncertain. Trimming cost V 5 bases and J 2 bases, with 10 bases left between them. CDR3 length equals 14 residues. CDR1 and CDR2 (germline): SGHTA, FQGTGA. The CDR3 protein is CASSGDVAGNTIYF. CDR3 DNA sequence: TGTGCCAGCAGCGGCGATGTGGCTGGAAACACCATATATTTT.

The genes are TRBV10-1 and TRBJ2-7, with a weak D call TRBD1 (5 bases). The CDR3 totals 16 residues. CDR1 and CDR2 from the germline V gene are WNHNN and SYGVQD (reference sequence). V was cut by 4 bases and J by 7 bases, with 23 bases left in between. The CDR3 here is CASSGGLTDALREQYF. The CDR3 coding sequence is TGCGCCAGCAGTGGGGGATTGACAGACGCCTTGAGGGAGCAGTACTTC.

This clone occurred a few times. The CDR3 DNA follows: TGTGCCAGCAGATCCGCGGGAGGGGCATCATACGAGCAGTACTTC. This translates into CASRSAGGASYEQYF. V usage is TRBV2 and J usage is TRBJ2-7, with 9 bases identical to TRBD2. V was clipped by 6 bases and J by 4 bases; unmatched bases: 10. This CDR3 is 15 amino acids long. Germline V lookup: CDR1 SNHLY, CDR2 FYNNEI.

The chain employs TRBV28 and TRBJ1-2; D remains ambiguous. The ends were cut back, 6 bases at V and 3 bases at J, with 5 bases in the middle. Germline-derived CDR1 and CDR2 are MDHEN and SYDVKM. CDR3 length equals 11 residues. The CDR3 nucleotides are TGTGCCAGCAGCTACGACTATGGCTACACCTTC. It translates to CASSYDYGYTF.

The genes are TRBV6-5 and TRBJ2-7, with 8 positions matching TRBD1. This CDR3 region has 14 residues. The V gene end was trimmed by 6 bases and the J gene end by 1 base; junction bases not matched to a gene: 5. The V gene's germline CDR1 is MNHEY and CDR2 SVGAGI. As DNA, the CDR3 is TGTGCCAGCAGACGACAGGGGAATTCCTACGAGCAGTACTTC. It translates to CASRRQGNSYEQYF.

V is TRBV2 and J is TRBJ2-3; D is unresolved. Germline values: CDR1 SNHLY, CDR2 FYNNEI. The V gene lost 2 bases and the J gene lost 6 bases, with 12 bases spanning the gap. This CDR3 comprises 14 residues. CDR3 sequence: CASSESRYTDTQYF. For the CDR3, the DNA is TGTGCCAGCAGTGAATCCAGGTACACGGATACGCAGTATTTT. The full variable domain, in which reference TRBV2 and TRBJ2-3 provide the parts outside the CDR3, is EPEVTQTPSHQVTQMGQEVILRCVPISNHLYFYWYRQILGQKVEFLVSFYNNEISEKSEIFDDQFSVERPDGSNFTLKIRSTKLEDSAMYFCASSESRYTDTQYFGPGTRLTVL.

This clone ranks as medium-sized (0.01 to 0.1%). The V call is TRBV5-1, the J call TRBJ1-6; D is uncertain. The CDR3 spans 14 residues. Germline V gene lookup returns CDR1 SGHRS and CDR2 YFSETQ. Trimming pared 9 bases from V and 6 bases from J, leaving 16 bases between. The CDR3 loop reads CATAYRPSNSPLHF. The CDR3 DNA follows: TGCGCCACCGCCTACAGACCCTCTAATTCACCCCTCCACTTT.

The chain recombines TRBV10-2 with TRBJ2-4; TRBD2 agrees at 8 bases. V shed 7 bases and J 2 bases; nucleotides not matched to a gene: 13. This CDR3 has 17 amino acids. Germline CDR1 is WSHSY and CDR2 is SAAADI. The CDR3 region is CASMSPGLGPSKNIQYF. The CDR3 DNA follows: TGCGCCAGCATGAGCCCGGGACTAGGTCCTTCCAAAAACATTCAGTACTTC.

This sequence joins TRBV28 and TRBJ2-3, with D uncertain. The V and J ends lost 6 bases and 3 bases respectively, with 13 bases between them. The CDR3 length is 14 residues. The V gene's germline CDR1 is MDHEN and CDR2 SYDVKM. The CDR3 DNA reads TGTGCCAGCAGCGCATCCATTGGGACAGATACGCAGTATTTT. Encoded protein: CASSASIGTDTQYF.

This chain joins TRBV4-2 and TRBJ2-1; 9 nucleotides match TRBD2. This CDR3 is 16 amino acids long. From germline, CDR1 is LGHNA and CDR2 YNFKEQ. V was clipped by 0 bases and J by 9 bases; unmatched bases: 9. The CDR3 spells CASSQDRAGGGPEQFF. Here the CDR3 DNA reads TGTGCCAGCAGCCAAGACCGGGCGGGAGGGGGGCCTGAGCAGTTCTTC.

Written as DNA, the CDR3 is TGCGCCAGCAGCTTGGCCCGGGAGTATGGCTACACCTTC. It codes for CASSLAREYGYTF. J is TRBJ1-2 and V is TRBV5-1; unclear D gene. The CDR3 covers 13 residues. V was trimmed by 0 bases and J by 5 bases, leaving 8 bases between them. The germline gives CDR1 SGHRS, CDR2 YFSETQ.

The chain links TRBV5-1 to TRBJ2-7; TRBD2 aligns across 12 bases. This CDR3 has 14 residues. From germline, CDR1 is SGHRS and CDR2 YFSETQ. V lost 4 bases to trimming and J lost 6 bases; unmatched junction nucleotides: 5. This CDR3 is CASSPTSGSLEQYF. The CDR3 DNA is TGCGCCAGCAGCCCGACTAGCGGGAGTCTCGAGCAGTACTTC.

This clone was recorded a few times. The chain combines TRBV6-5 with TRBJ2-2; TRBD1 agrees at 7 bases. Germline V lookup: CDR1 MNHEY, CDR2 SVGAGI. V shed 2 bases, J shed 1 base, and the junction held 4 bases outside the gene matches. This CDR3 is 16 amino acids long. As DNA, the CDR3 is TGTGCCAGCAGTTACCAGACAGGGCTGAACACCGGGGAGCTGTTTTTT. Protein product: CASSYQTGLNTGELFF.

A note on this clone: The sample contains more than one DNA sequence encoding this CDR3. The rearrangement joins TRBV29-1 to TRBJ2-5, with 9 bases matching TRBD2. J gave up 5 bases and V 6 bases, and 19 bases lay outside the gene matches. The CDR3 spans 17 residues. Germline V gene sequence: CDR1 SQVTM, CDR2 ANQGSEA. The CDR3 nucleotides are TGCAGCGTGACGAACCTGCGATTGCGGGGGGGCCGGGAGACCCAGTACTTC. It yields the protein CSVTNLRLRGGRETQYF.

The chain employs TRBV13 and TRBJ2-1; TRBD2 is a possible D gene (7 bases). The germline gives CDR1 PRHDT, CDR2 FYEKMQ (reference sequence). This CDR3 spans 14 amino acids. The V end was cut by 11 bases, the J end by 2 bases, with 16 bases between. The DNA for the CDR3 is TGTGCCCACATTTCCGGGGGGCCCTACAATGAGCAGTTCTTC. Residues: CAHISGGPYNEQFF.

In DNA form, the CDR3 reads TGTGCCAGCAGCTCCTCCGGGGGGGCTAACTATGGCTACACCTTC. Amino acid sequence: CASSSSGGANYGYTF. This rearrangement joins TRBV9 to TRBJ1-2, with D perhaps TRBD1 (5 bases). The CDR3 has 15 residues. V was cut by 4 bases and J by 0 bases, with 13 bases left in between. The germline CDR1 and CDR2 sequences are SGDLS and YYNGEE.

The chain carries TRBV6-5 and TRBJ1-1; D perhaps matches TRBD1 (5 bases). V lost 6 bases and J 8 bases, leaving 16 bases between the germline ends. The CDR3 contains 13 residues. The germline gives CDR1 MNHEY, CDR2 SVGAGI. This CDR3 reads CASRPLGTYEAFF. The CDR3 DNA is TGTGCCAGCAGGCCCCTCGGGACCTACGAAGCTTTCTTT.

The V gene is TRBV7-9, the J gene TRBJ2-7; 11 bases are a match to TRBD1. The CDR3 contains 15 residues. Germline V gene data show CDR1 as SEHNR and CDR2 as FQNEAQ (reference sequence). Trimming cost V 4 bases and J 3 bases; bases outside gene matches: 5. This chain's CDR3 is CASSWTGGQYYEQYF. CDR3 nucleotides: TGTGCCAGCAGCTGGACAGGGGGCCAATACTACGAGCAGTACTTC.

This chain links TRBV4-1 with TRBJ2-7; D may match TRBD1 or TRBD2 (5 bases each). Trimming stripped 3 bases from V and 0 bases from J, with 9 bases between. CDR1 is MGHRA, CDR2 YSYEKL, per germline. The CDR3 covers 14 residues. CDR3 amino acids: CASSHRDPSYEQYF. In nucleotides, the CDR3 is TGCGCCAGCAGCCATCGGGACCCCTCCTACGAGCAGTACTTC.

The chain carries TRBV7-3 and TRBJ2-1, with D possibly TRBD1 on 5 matching bases. The CDR3 loop spans 18 amino acids. Germline V CDR1 and CDR2: SGHTA, FQGTGA. V lost 2 bases to trimming and J lost 1 base, with 18 bases between them. The CDR3 DNA follows: TGTGCCAGCAGCTTAGTAGGCAGGGTTTCAAGGTCCTACAATGAGCAGTTCTTC. Protein product: CASSLVGRVSRSYNEQFF.

This sequence joins TRBV29-1 and TRBJ2-7, with D uncertain. Germline CDR1 SQVTM, CDR2 ANQGSEA. CDR3 length: 12 amino acids. V was pared by 5 bases and J by 5 bases, with 13 bases between. The CDR3 DNA follows: TGCAGCGTTTTGGTTTTTAGGGACGAGCAGTACTTC. This codes for CSVLVFRDEQYF.